The clone carrying this T cell receptor beta chain was observed a few times. Trimming took off 3 bases at V and 1 base at J, with 12 bases between the two ends. The CDR3 has 15 amino acids. CDR1 and CDR2 (germline): SEHNR, FQNEAQ (reference sequence). This specimen belongs to a study of blood T cells in healthy people across ages. With a J-beta primer mix and a sample-barcoded 5' primer, a second PCR ran about 6 to 11 cycles. From the 5' RACE reads, TCRdb called clonotypes with MiXCR, one entry per CDR3 protein. The sample has over 1,300,000 distinct CDR3 sequences, roughly 60% seen once. Input material: blood. J is TRBJ1-1 and V is TRBV7-9, with D possibly matching TRBD1 (5 bases). The receptor's source is a man younger than 35 in good health. CDR3 nucleotide sequence: TGTGCCAGCAGCTTGGACCCCGGACAGAACACTGAAGCTTTCTTT. It is translated as CASSLDPGQNTEAFF.